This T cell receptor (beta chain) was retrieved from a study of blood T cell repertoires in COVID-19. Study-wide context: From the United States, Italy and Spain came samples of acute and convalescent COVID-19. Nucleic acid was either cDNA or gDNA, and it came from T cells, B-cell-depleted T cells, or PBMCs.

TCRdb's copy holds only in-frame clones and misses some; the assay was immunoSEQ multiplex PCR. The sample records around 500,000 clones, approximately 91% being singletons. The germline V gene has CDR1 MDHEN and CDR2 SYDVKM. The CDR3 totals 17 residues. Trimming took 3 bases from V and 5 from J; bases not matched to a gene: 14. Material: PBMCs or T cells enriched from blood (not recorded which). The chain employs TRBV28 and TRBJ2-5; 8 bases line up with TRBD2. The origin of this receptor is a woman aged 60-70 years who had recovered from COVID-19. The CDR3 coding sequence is TGTGCCAGCAGTTTGAGGAGTGTTAGCGGGGTCAGGGAGACCCAGTACTTC. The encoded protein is CASSLRSVSGVRETQYF. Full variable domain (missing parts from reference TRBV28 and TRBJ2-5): DVKVTQSSRYLVKRTGEKVFLECVQDMDHENMFWYRQDPGLGLRLIYFSYDVKMKEKGDIPEGYSVSREKKERFSLILESASTNQTSMYLCASSLRSVSGVRETQYFGPGTRLLVL.